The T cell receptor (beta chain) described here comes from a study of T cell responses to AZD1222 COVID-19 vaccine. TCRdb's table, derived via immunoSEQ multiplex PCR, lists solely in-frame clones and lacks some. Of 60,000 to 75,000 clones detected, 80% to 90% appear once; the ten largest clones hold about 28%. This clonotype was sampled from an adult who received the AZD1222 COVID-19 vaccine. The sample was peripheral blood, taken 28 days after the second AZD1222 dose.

The CDR3 DNA is TGTGCCACCAGCAGAGATAAGTCCCAGGGCCGGGAGACCCAGTACTTC. Protein sequence: CATSRDKSQGRETQYF. The genes are TRBV15 and TRBJ2-5, with a tentative D call TRBD1 (5 bases). Germline V gene sequence: CDR1 LNHNV, CDR2 YYDKDF (reference sequence). The CDR3 contains 16 residues. With 0 bases removed from V and 5 bases from J, the gap between germline ends came to 16 bases.